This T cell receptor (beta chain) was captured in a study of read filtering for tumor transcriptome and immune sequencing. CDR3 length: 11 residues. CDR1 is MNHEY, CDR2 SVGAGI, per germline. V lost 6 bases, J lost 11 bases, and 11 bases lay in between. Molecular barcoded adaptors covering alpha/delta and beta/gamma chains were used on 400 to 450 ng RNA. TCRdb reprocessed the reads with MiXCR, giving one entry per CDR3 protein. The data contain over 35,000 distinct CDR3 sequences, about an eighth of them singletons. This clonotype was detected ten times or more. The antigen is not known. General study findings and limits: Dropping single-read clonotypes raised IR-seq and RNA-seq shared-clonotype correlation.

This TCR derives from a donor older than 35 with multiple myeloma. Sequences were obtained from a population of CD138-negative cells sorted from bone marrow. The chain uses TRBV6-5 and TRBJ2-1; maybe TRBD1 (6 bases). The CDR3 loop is CASRTGQQQFF. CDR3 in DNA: TGTGCCAGCAGGACAGGACAACAGCAGTTCTTC.